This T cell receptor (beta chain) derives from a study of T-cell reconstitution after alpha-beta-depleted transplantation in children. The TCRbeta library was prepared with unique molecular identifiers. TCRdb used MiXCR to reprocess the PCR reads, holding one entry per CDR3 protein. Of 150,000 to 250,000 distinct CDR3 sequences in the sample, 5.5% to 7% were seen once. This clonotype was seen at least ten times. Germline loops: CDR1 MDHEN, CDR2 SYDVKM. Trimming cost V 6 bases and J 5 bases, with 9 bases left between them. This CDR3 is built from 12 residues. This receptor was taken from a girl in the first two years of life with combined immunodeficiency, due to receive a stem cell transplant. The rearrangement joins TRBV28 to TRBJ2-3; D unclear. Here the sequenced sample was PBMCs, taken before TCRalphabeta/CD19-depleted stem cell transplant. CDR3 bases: TGTGCCAGCAGAGGGCTTGTAGATACGCAGTATTTT. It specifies CASRGLVDTQYF. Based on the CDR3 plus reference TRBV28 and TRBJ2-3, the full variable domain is DVKVTQSSRYLVKRTGEKVFLECVQDMDHENMFWYRQDPGLGLRLIYFSYDVKMKEKGDIPEGYSVSREKKERFSLILESASTNQTSMYLCASRGLVDTQYFGPGTRLTVL.